The rows below give T cell receptor beta chains drawn from one sample of a study of identical twins. TCRdb reprocessed the 5' RACE reads via MiXCR and lists one record per CDR3 protein. The sample consists of hundreds of thousands of distinct CDR3 sequences, 20% to 25% of them appearing once. These data also formed part of another study, on yellow fever vaccine responses in identical twins.

Sequenced: CD4+ T cells sorted from blood. These receptors all come from a woman between 18 and 30 years old in good health. Both conserved end residues are trimmed from each CDR3. The order of the fields is V gene, J gene, CDR3 protein.

V gene: TRBV29-1
J gene: TRBJ2-5
CDR3 protein: SVEVSGTGFGETQY

V gene: TRBV2
J gene: TRBJ2-3
CDR3 protein: ALPYRDAPRAEDTQY

V gene: TRBV5-1
J gene: TRBJ2-3
CDR3 protein: ASSLALAGAPPDTQY

V gene: TRBV10-3
J gene: TRBJ2-1
CDR3 protein: AISETSGYGYNEQF

V gene: TRBV6-1
J gene: TRBJ2-7
CDR3 protein: ASSRLGGGKSYEQY

V gene: TRBV3-1
J gene: TRBJ2-1
CDR3 protein: ASSQGGYGSYNEQF

V gene: TRBV3-1
J gene: TRBJ2-3
CDR3 protein: ASSQVMSTDTQY

V gene: TRBV29-1
J gene: TRBJ1-1
CDR3 protein: SVERGQVNTEAF

V gene: TRBV10-3
J gene: TRBJ1-2
CDR3 protein: AISNRRGYT

V gene: TRBV3-1
J gene: TRBJ2-1
CDR3 protein: ASSQTTGLLYNEQF

V gene: TRBV6-1
J gene: TRBJ2-7
CDR3 protein: ASSPLAGVYEQY

V gene: TRBV29-1
J gene: TRBJ1-2
CDR3 protein: SAYGYT

V gene: TRBV7-8
J gene: TRBJ2-1
CDR3 protein: ASRNIKDRGPYNEQF

V gene: TRBV15
J gene: TRBJ2-7
CDR3 protein: ATSELGLAGDYEQY

V gene: TRBV5-1
J gene: TRBJ2-1
CDR3 protein: ASSLTSGHGSEQF

V gene: TRBV9
J gene: TRBJ2-2
CDR3 protein: ASSVVEGLAGSSAGELF

V gene: TRBV12-3/TRBV12-4
J gene: TRBJ2-1
CDR3 protein: ASSLYGQGARF

V gene: TRBV20-1
J gene: TRBJ1-4
CDR3 protein: SVTEGGEKLF

V gene: TRBV7-3
J gene: TRBJ2-7
CDR3 protein: ATVSGEQY